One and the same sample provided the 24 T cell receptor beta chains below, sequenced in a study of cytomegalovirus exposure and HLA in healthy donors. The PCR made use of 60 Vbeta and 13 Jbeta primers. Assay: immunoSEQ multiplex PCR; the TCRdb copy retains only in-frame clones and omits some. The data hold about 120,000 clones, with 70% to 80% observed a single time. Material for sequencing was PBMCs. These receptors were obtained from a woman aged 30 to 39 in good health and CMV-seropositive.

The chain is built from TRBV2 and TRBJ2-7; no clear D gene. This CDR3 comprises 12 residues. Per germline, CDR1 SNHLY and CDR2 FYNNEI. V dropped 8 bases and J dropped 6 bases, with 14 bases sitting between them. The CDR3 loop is CASYLGVGEQYF. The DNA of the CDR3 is TGTGCCAGCTACCTAGGAGTAGGCGAGCAGTACTTC.

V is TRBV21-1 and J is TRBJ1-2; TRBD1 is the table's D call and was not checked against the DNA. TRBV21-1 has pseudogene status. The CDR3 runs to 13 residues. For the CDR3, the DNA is TGTGCCAGGAGCCGGGACAGGGTTTTTGGCTACACCTTC. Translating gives CARSRDRVFGYTF.

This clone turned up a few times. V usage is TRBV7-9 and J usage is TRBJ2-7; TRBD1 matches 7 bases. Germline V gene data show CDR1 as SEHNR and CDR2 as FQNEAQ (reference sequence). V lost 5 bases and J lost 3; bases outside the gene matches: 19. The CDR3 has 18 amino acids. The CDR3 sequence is CASSQGDYVARANYEQYF. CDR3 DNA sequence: TGTGCCAGCAGCCAGGGGGATTACGTGGCACGGGCAAACTACGAGCAGTACTTC. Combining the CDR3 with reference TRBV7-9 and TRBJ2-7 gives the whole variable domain DTGVSQNPRHKITKRGQNVTFRCDPISEHNRLYWYRQTLGQGPEFLTYFQNEAQLEKSRLLSDRFSAERPKGSFSTLEIQRTEQGDSAMYLCASSQGDYVARANYEQYFGPGTRLTVT.

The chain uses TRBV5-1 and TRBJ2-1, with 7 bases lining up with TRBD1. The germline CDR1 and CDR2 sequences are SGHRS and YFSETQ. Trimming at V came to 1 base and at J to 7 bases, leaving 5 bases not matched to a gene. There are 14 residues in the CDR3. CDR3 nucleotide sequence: TGCGCCAGCAGCTTGACAGGGGTCCTGAATGAGCAGTTCTTC. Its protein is CASSLTGVLNEQFF.

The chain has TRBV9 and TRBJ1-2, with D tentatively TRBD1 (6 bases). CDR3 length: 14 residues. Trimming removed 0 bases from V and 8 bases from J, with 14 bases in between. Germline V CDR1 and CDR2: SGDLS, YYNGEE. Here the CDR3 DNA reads TGTGCCAGCAGCGTAGGAGGGCCAGGGGAGGGCTACACCTTC. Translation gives CASSVGGPGEGYTF.

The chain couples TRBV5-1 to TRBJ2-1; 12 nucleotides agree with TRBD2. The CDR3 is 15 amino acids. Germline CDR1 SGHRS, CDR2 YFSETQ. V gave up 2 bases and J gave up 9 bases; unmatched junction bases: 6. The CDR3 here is CASSLRLAGALEQFF. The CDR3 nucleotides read TGCGCCAGCAGCTTAAGACTAGCGGGAGCCCTTGAGCAGTTCTTC.

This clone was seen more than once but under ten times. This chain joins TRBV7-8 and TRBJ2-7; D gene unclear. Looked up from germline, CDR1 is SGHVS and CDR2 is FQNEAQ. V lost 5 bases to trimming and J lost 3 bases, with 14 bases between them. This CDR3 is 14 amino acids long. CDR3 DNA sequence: TGTGCCAGCAGCCCCATGCTAGGAAGCTACGAGCAGTACTTC. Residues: CASSPMLGSYEQYF.

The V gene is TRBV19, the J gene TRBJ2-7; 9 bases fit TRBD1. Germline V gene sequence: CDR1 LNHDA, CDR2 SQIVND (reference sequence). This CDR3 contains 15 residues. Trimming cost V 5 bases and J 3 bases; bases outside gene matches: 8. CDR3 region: CASSQGQGKGYEQYF. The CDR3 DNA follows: TGTGCCAGTAGTCAGGGACAGGGCAAGGGCTACGAGCAGTACTTC. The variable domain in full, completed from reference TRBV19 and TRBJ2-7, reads DGGITQSPKYLFRKEGQNVTLSCEQNLNHDAMYWYRQDPGQGLRLIYYSQIVNDFQKGDIAEGYSVSREKKESFPLTVTSAQKNPTAFYLCASSQGQGKGYEQYFGPGTRLTVT.

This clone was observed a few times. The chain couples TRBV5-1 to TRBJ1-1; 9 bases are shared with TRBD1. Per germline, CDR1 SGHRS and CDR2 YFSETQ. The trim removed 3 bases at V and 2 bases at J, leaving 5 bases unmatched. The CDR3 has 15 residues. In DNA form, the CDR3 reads TGCGCCAGCAGCTCTGGGACAGGGACAAACACTGAAGCTTTCTTT. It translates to CASSSGTGTNTEAFF.

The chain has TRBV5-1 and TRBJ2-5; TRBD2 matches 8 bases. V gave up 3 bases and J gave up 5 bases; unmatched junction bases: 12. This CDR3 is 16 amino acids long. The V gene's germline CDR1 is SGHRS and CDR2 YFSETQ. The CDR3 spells CASSSRGGLSWETQYF. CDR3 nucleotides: TGCGCCAGCAGCTCCCGGGGGGGACTATCGTGGGAGACCCAGTACTTC.

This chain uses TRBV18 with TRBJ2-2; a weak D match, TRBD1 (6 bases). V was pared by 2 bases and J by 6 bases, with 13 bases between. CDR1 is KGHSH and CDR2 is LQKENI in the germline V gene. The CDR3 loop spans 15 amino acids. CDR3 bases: TGTGCCAGCTCACCATCCAGGGGTCGGTCCGGGGAGCTGTTTTTT. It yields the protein CASSPSRGRSGELFF.

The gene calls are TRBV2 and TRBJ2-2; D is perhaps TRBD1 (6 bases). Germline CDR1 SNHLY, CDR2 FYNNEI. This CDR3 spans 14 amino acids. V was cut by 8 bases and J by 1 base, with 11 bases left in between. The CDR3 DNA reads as TGTGCCAGCTCCCGGGACAAGAACACCGGGGAGCTGTTTTTT. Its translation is CASSRDKNTGELFF.

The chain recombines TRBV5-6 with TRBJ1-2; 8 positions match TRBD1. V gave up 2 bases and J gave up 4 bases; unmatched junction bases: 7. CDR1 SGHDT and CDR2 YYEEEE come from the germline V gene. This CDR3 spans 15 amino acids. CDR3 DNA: TGTGCCAGCAGCTTTGGGACAGGAGCTTTCTATGGCTACACCTTC. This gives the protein CASSFGTGAFYGYTF.

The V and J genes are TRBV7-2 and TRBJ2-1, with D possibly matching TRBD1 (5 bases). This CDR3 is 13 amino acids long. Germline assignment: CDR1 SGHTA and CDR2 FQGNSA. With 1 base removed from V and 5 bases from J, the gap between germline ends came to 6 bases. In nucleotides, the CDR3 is TGTGCCAGCAGCTTAGGACAGAACAATGAGCAGTTCTTC. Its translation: CASSLGQNNEQFF.

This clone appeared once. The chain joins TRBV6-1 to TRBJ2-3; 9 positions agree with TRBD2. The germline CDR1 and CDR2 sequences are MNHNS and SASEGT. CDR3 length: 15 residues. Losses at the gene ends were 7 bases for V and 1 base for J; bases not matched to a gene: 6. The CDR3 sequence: CASTKGLARTDTQYF. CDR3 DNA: TGTGCCAGCACTAAAGGACTAGCGCGCACAGATACGCAGTATTTT.

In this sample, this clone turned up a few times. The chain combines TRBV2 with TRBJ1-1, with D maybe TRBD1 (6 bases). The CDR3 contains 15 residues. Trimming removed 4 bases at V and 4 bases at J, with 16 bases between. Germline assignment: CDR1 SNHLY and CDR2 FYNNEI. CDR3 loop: CASSVALRGSTEAFF. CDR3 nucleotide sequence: TGTGCCAGCAGTGTAGCGCTCAGGGGTAGCACTGAAGCTTTCTTT.

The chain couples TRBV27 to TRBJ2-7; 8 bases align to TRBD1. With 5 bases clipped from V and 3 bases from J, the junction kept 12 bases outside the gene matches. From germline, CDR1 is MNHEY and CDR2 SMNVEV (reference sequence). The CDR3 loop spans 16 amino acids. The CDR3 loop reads CASSPSTGTGIYEQYF. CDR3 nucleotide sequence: TGTGCCAGCAGTCCATCCACCGGGACAGGAATCTACGAGCAGTACTTC.

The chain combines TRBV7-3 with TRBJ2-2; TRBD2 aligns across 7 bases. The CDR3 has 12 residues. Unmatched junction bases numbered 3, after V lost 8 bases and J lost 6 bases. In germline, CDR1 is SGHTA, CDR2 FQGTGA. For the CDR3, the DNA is TGTGCCAGCGGCGGGAGCCCCGGGGAGCTGTTTTTT. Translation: CASGGSPGELFF. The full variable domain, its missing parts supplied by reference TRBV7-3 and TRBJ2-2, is GAGVSQTPSNKVTEKGKYVELRCDPISGHTALYWYRQSLGQGPEFLIYFQGTGAADDSGLPNDRFFAVRPEGSVSTLKIQRTERGDSAVYLCASGGSPGELFFGEGSRLTVL.

As DNA, the CDR3 is TGTGCCAGCAGTTGGCGTGGACAGGGCCTCAATCAGCCCCAGCATTTT. It encodes CASSWRGQGLNQPQHF. The V call is TRBV27, the J call TRBJ1-5, with TRBD1 identical over 8 bases. Germline trimming cut 4 bases from V and 3 bases from J; bases unmatched to any gene: 8. The CDR3 is 16 amino acids. Per germline, CDR1 MNHEY and CDR2 SMNVEV (reference sequence).

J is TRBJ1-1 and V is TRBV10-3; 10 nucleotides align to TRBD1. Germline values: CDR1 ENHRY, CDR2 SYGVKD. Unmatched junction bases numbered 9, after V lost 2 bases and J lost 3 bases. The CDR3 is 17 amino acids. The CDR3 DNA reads TGTGCCATCAGTGAGGGGGGGACAGGGGTAATTGACACTGAAGCTTTCTTT. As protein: CAISEGGTGVIDTEAFF.

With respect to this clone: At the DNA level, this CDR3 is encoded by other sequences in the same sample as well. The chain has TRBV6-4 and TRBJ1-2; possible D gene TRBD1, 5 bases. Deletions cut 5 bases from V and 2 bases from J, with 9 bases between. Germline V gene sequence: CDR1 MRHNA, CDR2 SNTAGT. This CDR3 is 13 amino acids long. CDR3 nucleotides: TGTGCCAGCAGTCGAGACAGAAACTATGGCTACACCTTC. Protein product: CASSRDRNYGYTF.

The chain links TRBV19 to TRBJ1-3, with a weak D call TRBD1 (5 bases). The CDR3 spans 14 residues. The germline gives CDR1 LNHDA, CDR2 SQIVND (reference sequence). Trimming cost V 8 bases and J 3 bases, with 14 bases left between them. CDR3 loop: CASRPGASGNTIYF. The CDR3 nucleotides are TGTGCCAGTCGCCCTGGGGCCAGTGGAAACACCATATATTTT.

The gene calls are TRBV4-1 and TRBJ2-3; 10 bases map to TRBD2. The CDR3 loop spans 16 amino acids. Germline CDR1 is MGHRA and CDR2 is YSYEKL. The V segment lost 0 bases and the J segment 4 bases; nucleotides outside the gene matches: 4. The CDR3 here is CASSQEGAGGADTQYF. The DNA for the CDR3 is TGCGCCAGCAGCCAAGAAGGAGCGGGGGGGGCAGATACGCAGTATTTT.

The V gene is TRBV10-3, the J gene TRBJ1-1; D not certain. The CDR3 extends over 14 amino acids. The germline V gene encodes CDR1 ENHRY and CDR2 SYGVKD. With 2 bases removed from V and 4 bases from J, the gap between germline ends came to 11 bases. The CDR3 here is CAISESAPRTEAFF. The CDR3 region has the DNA TGTGCCATCAGTGAGAGTGCGCCACGCACTGAAGCTTTCTTT.